This TCR beta chain was recorded in a study of cytomegalovirus exposure and HLA in healthy donors. Study in general: Among 150 million to 200 million T cells, an earlier analysis found roughly 120 million unique TCR beta sequences.

V lost 1 base to trimming and J lost 5 bases; unmatched junction nucleotides: 16. From germline, CDR1 is LNHNV and CDR2 YYDKDF (reference sequence). There are 18 residues in the CDR3. The primer mix had 60 Vbeta and 13 Jbeta primers. Here immunoSEQ multiplex PCR was the method, and the copy in TCRdb shows in-frame clones only, minus some. The sample includes more than 95,000 clones, around 75% of them seen just once. The V call is TRBV15, the J call TRBJ1-2; 7 nucleotides line up with TRBD1. The receptor was isolated from a man aged 25 to 40 in good health and CMV-seronegative. The sequenced sample consisted of PBMCs. As DNA, the CDR3 is TGTGCCACCAGCAGAGGAGGGGACAGCCTAAACCGGTTGTATGGCTACACCTTC. Translated, it gives CATSRGGDSLNRLYGYTF.